This T cell receptor beta chain was observed in a study of regulatory T cells in long-lasting Graves disease. Study conclusions and caveats: Newly diagnosed disease favored TRBV20-1 and TRBJ2-1 over persistent disease. Persistent cases of Graves' showed reduced TCR diversity relative to newly diagnosed patients.

Relying on iRepertoire HTBI primers and Arm-PCR of CDR3 regions, the team built TCR beta libraries. TCRdb re-derived calls from the multiplex PCR reads in MiXCR, one entry per CDR3 protein. Found here are approximately 480,000 distinct CDR3 sequences, 15% to 20% of them singletons; the top ten hold approximately 12%. Trimming cost V 10 bases and J 0 bases, with 16 bases left between them. CDR1 and CDR2 from the germline V gene are MNHNS and SASEGT. CDR3 length: 15 amino acids. Described time point: newly diagnosed GD, antithyroid drugs for less than 3 months. The TCR library was prepared using RNA isolated from PBMCs. There are a few counts of this clonotype. Its antigen is undetermined. The data were also submitted as part of a second study, on T cells in Graves' hyperthyroidism and ophthalmopathy. That work adds: Most clonotypes that expanded in the thyroid above 0.001 also showed up in blood.

V is TRBV6-1 and J is TRBJ1-3, with no clear D. This sequence originates from a man aged 40-55 years with Graves disease. The sequenced sample was peripheral blood mononuclear cells (PBMCs), obtained at new diagnosis, from a patient treated with antithyroid drugs. The CDR3 protein is CATAREQSSGNTIYF. The CDR3, as DNA: TGTGCCACCGCACGGGAACAGAGCTCTGGAAACACCATATATTTT.